Reported below is one T cell receptor (beta chain). Per the authors' pipeline: For nucleated cells, counts were estimated from reference gene primer amplification. Using immunoSEQ multiplex PCR, the repertoire was profiled, and TCRdb retains in-frame clones only, with some absent. V and J calls and clone size are copied from that table; D and trimming were computed from the DNA. The sample gives over 300,000 clones, roughly 83% of which show up once; around 1.7% is in the top ten. Germline CDR1 is MGHRA and CDR2 is YSYEKL. CDR3 length equals 15 residues. The ends lost 0 bases at V and 3 bases at J; junction bases unmatched: 4. This entry comes from a study of blood T cell repertoires in COVID-19. Turning to the study itself: There were acute and convalescent COVID-19 samples, and they came from the United States, Italy and Spain. PBMCs, B-cell-depleted T cells, or T cells were the source of the cDNA or gDNA that made up the material.

Sequencing used peripheral blood. V usage is TRBV4-1 and J usage is TRBJ2-5, with TRBD2 identical over 7 bases. The TCR originated in a woman aged 45-59 years with acute or convalescent COVID-19. The CDR3 reads CASSQDPRGEETQYF. The CDR3 nucleotides read TGCGCCAGCAGCCAAGATCCCCGGGGGGAAGAGACCCAGTACTTC.